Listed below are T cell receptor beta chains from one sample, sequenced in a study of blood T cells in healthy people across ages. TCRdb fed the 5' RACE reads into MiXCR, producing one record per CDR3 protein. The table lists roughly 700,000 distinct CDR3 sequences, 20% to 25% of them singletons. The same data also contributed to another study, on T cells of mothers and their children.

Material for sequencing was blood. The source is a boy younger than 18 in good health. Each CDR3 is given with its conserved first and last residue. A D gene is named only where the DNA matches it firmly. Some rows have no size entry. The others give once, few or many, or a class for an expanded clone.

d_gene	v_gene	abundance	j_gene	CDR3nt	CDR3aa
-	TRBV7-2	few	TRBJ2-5	TGTGCCAGCAGCTTACACAGGGCACAAGAGACCCAGTACTTC	CASSLHRAQETQYF
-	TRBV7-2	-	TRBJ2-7	TGTGCCAGCAGCCTACAGGACCGCTCCTACGAGCAGTACTTC	CASSLQDRSYEQYF
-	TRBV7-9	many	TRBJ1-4	TGTGCCACTGGGGACTTCGAAAAACTGTTTTTT	CATGDFEKLFF
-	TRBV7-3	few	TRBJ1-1	TGTGCCAGCAGCTCGCAGGACGGACCAAACACTGAAGCTTTCTTT	CASSSQDGPNTEAFF
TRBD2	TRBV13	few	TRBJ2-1	TGTGCCAGCAGCCTAAAGGGACTAGCTAACGATGAGCAGTTCTTC	CASSLKGLANDEQFF
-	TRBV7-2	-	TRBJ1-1	TGTGCCAGCAGCACAGCAGGCGGAGCTTTCTTT	CASSTAGGAFF
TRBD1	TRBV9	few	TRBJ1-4	TGTGCCAGCAGCGGGGGGACAGAGGAAAAACTGTTTTTT	CASSGGTEEKLFF
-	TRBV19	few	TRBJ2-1	TGTGCCAGTAGTCCCATCCGGACTGGATACAATGAGCAGTTCTTC	CASSPIRTGYNEQFF
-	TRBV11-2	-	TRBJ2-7	TGTGCCAGCAGCTTAGGGGTCGGGCCGTCGTTGGAGCAGTACTTC	CASSLGVGPSLEQYF
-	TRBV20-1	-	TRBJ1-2	TGCAGTGCGTGGGCCGGGGGGAACTATGGCTACACCTTC	CSAWAGGNYGYTF
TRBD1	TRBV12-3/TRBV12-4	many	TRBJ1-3	TGTGCCAGCAGCGCTGACAGGGGCGCTGGAAACACCATATATTTT	CASSADRGAGNTIYF
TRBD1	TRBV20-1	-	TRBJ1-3	TGCAGTGCTCCAGGGACAGGGATCGGAAACACCATATATTTT	CSAPGTGIGNTIYF
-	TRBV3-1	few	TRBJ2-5	TGTGCCAGCAGCCAAGACCCGCGGGCGCCAGAGACCCAGTACTTC	CASSQDPRAPETQYF
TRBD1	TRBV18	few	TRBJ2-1	TGTGCCAGCTCACCACTCCAGACAGGGGTGTTGGAGCAGTTCTTC	CASSPLQTGVLEQFF
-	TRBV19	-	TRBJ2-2	TGTGCCACGGGTAGGAGCACCGGGGAGCTGTTTTTT	CATGRSTGELFF
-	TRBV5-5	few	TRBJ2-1	TGTGCCAGCAGCTTTCGACAGGATAGTGAGCAGTTCTTC	CASSFRQDSEQFF